What follows are 29 T cell receptor beta chains derived from one specimen sequenced in a study of cytotoxic CD8 clonotypes in ibrutinib-treated CLL. Sequencing was performed with immunoSEQ multiplex PCR; in TCRdb, only in-frame clones are kept and a portion is missing. This table holds approximately 320,000 clones, around 66% found once. Material: PBMCs, obtained after 36 months of ibrutinib treatment. The source of these receptors is a human donor with chronic lymphocytic leukemia.

This clone was found a few times. The J gene is TRBJ2-7, the V gene TRBV19; the match to TRBD2 covers 10 bases. Looked up from germline, CDR1 is LNHDA and CDR2 is SQIVND (reference sequence). Trimming removed 5 bases from V and 4 bases from J; junction bases left unmatched: 5. The CDR3 loop spans 14 amino acids. CDR3 residues: CASSEAGGPYEQYF. The CDR3 DNA sequence: TGTGCCAGTAGTGAAGCGGGAGGGCCTTACGAGCAGTACTTC.

The rearrangement links TRBV4-3 to TRBJ2-7; 8 nucleotides match TRBD1. Germline lookup yields CDR1 LGHNA and CDR2 YSLEER. V gave up 4 bases and J gave up 2 bases; unmatched junction bases: 7. There are 15 residues in the CDR3. The CDR3 bases are TGCGCCAGCAGCCCCCAACCAGGGGGCACCTACGAGCAGTACTTC. This translates into CASSPQPGGTYEQYF.

The J gene is TRBJ1-2, the V gene TRBV5-6; D possibly corresponds to TRBD1 (5 bases). CDR3 length equals 13 residues. Deletions cut 3 bases from V and 4 bases from J, with 10 bases between. CDR1 is SGHDT, CDR2 YYEEEE, per germline. CDR3 bases: TGTGCCAGCAGCTGGGACCTTGGCTATGGCTACACCTTC. It encodes CASSWDLGYGYTF.

This clone was recorded once. This chain joins TRBV7-2 and TRBJ2-7; D is ambiguous. CDR1 is SGHTA and CDR2 is FQGNSA in the germline V gene. With 6 bases removed from V and 5 bases from J, the gap between germline ends came to 14 bases. The CDR3 totals 13 residues. The chain's CDR3 is CASRGRLSDEQYF. In DNA, the CDR3 is TGTGCCAGCAGAGGCAGGTTGTCCGACGAGCAGTACTTC. Together with reference TRBV7-2 and TRBJ2-7, the CDR3 gives the full variable domain: GAGVSQSPSNKVTEKGKDVELRCDPISGHTALYWYRQSLGQGLEFLIYFQGNSAPDKSGLPSDRFSAERTGGSVSTLTIQRTQQEDSAVYLCASRGRLSDEQYFGPGTRLTVT.

The CDR3 DNA is TGTGCCAGCAGTCACCCTGACAGGGGGCGGCAGCCCCAGCATTTT. Protein product: CASSHPDRGRQPQHF. The chain employs TRBV6-5 and TRBJ1-5; 10 bases map to TRBD1. The V segment lost 5 bases and the J segment 7 bases; nucleotides outside the gene matches: 8. The CDR3 runs to 15 residues. CDR1 is MNHEY, CDR2 SVGAGI, per germline.

This clone was counted a few times. This rearrangement joins TRBV18 to TRBJ2-7, with D uncertain. CDR3 length: 16 residues. Trimming removed 3 bases at V and 4 bases at J, with 19 bases between. Germline values: CDR1 KGHSH, CDR2 LQKENI. CDR3 protein: CASSPIVFAEFYEQYF. The CDR3 region has the DNA TGTGCCAGCTCACCGATCGTTTTTGCGGAATTTTACGAGCAGTACTTC.

The genes are TRBV2 and TRBJ2-2; D assignment may be TRBD1 or TRBD2 (5 bases each). The germline gives CDR1 SNHLY, CDR2 FYNNEI. The CDR3 loop spans 12 amino acids. V was cut by 8 bases and J by 3 bases, with 7 bases left in between. CDR3 bases: TGTGCCAGCGAGGGACACACCGGGGAGCTGTTTTTT. Residues: CASEGHTGELFF. Combining the CDR3 with reference TRBV2 and TRBJ2-2 gives the whole variable domain EPEVTQTPSHQVTQMGQEVILRCVPISNHLYFYWYRQILGQKVEFLVSFYNNEISEKSEIFDDQFSVERPDGSNFTLKIRSTKLEDSAMYFCASEGHTGELFFGEGSRLTVL.

CDR3 sequence reads: CASRRRGNYGYTF. In DNA, the CDR3 is TGTGCCAGCAGACGACGAGGGAACTATGGCTACACCTTC. The rearrangement links TRBV6-5 to TRBJ1-2; D ambiguous. The CDR3 has 13 amino acids. The V and J ends lost 6 bases and 2 bases respectively, with 10 bases between them. Per germline, CDR1 MNHEY and CDR2 SVGAGI.

This sequence joins TRBV19 and TRBJ1-5, with 7 bases identical to TRBD1. This CDR3 has 17 amino acids. V was pared by 7 bases and J by 0 bases, with 12 bases of the junction left unmatched. Germline V gene sequence: CDR1 LNHDA, CDR2 SQIVND (reference sequence). The CDR3 loop reads CASNGGGGKDSNQPQHF. The CDR3 bases are TGTGCCAGTAACGGAGGGGGCGGAAAGGATAGCAATCAGCCCCAGCATTTT.

This CDR3 reads CASSLSRGGGIRDTQYF. CDR3 DNA: TGCGCCAGCAGCTTATCTAGGGGCGGGGGAATTAGAGATACGCAGTATTTT. The chain employs TRBV5-1 and TRBJ2-3, with 7 bases lining up with TRBD2. Germline V CDR1 and CDR2: SGHRS, YFSETQ. The CDR3 is made up of 17 amino acids. V trimming: 2 bases; J trimming: 5 bases; junction bases outside the gene matches: 14.

In its sample, this clone was seen a few times. The chain employs TRBV6-5 and TRBJ2-2; 7 nucleotides align to TRBD2. Germline V gives CDR1 MNHEY, CDR2 SVGAGI. This CDR3 region has 16 residues. Unmatched junction bases numbered 7, after V lost 2 bases and J lost 4 bases. The CDR3 nucleotides are TGTGCCAGCAGTTACAGCGGGGAACCATCCACCGGGGAGCTGTTTTTT. Its translation: CASSYSGEPSTGELFF.

In its sample, this clone was seen once. This rearrangement joins TRBV19 to TRBJ1-2; D might be TRBD1 (6 bases). V lost 6 bases to trimming and J lost 0 bases, with 11 bases between them. The CDR3 consists of 14 residues. Germline V lookup: CDR1 LNHDA, CDR2 SQIVND (reference sequence). This CDR3 is CASRERGTNYGYTF. CDR3 in DNA: TGTGCCAGTAGGGAGAGGGGGACTAACTATGGCTACACCTTC.

The rearrangement links TRBV6-5 to TRBJ2-3; TRBD2 matches 7 bases. V trimming: 6 bases; J trimming: 2 bases; junction bases outside the gene matches: 5. This CDR3 is built from 14 residues. Germline CDR1 is MNHEY and CDR2 is SVGAGI. CDR3: CASRREPHTDTQYF. Written as DNA, the CDR3 is TGTGCCAGCAGGCGGGAGCCCCACACAGATACGCAGTATTTT.

V and J are TRBV15 and TRBJ1-3; D is unclear. This CDR3 is built from 14 residues. V lost 6 bases and J lost 0, with 9 bases in between. CDR1 is LNHNV and CDR2 is YYDKDF in the germline V gene (reference sequence). CDR3 in DNA: TGTGCCACCAGGGACGGAGTCTCTGGAAACACCATATATTTT. Translation: CATRDGVSGNTIYF.

The chain joins TRBV4-1 to TRBJ2-5, with 9 bases lining up with TRBD2. The CDR3 extends over 17 amino acids. Trimming cost V 3 bases and J 1 base; bases outside gene matches: 9. CDR1 MGHRA and CDR2 YSYEKL come from the germline V gene. CDR3 bases: TGCGCCAGCAGCCAGGCCCGACTAGCGGACCTCCAAGAGACCCAGTACTTC. Its protein is CASSQARLADLQETQYF.

The J gene is TRBJ1-2, the V gene TRBV7-9; D call uncertain. There are 15 residues in the CDR3. Germline CDR1 and CDR2: SEHNR and FQNEAQ (reference sequence). V was pared by 1 base and J by 4 bases, with 13 bases between. The DNA for the CDR3 is TGTGCCAGCAGCTTAGGTGATGGCAGACCCTATGGCTACACCTTC. Protein: CASSLGDGRPYGYTF.

The chain links TRBV9 to TRBJ2-2; 10 bases agree with TRBD2. Trimming cost V 0 bases and J 6 bases; bases outside gene matches: 5. CDR1 and CDR2 from the germline V gene are SGDLS and YYNGEE. The CDR3 contains 16 residues. The CDR3 here is CASSVDVGLAPGELFF. DNA of the CDR3: TGTGCCAGCAGCGTAGACGTGGGACTAGCGCCCGGGGAGCTGTTTTTT.

J is TRBJ2-7 and V is TRBV7-9; 9 bases line up with TRBD1. V was clipped by 5 bases and J by 3 bases; unmatched bases: 8. Germline V lookup: CDR1 SEHNR, CDR2 FQNEAQ (reference sequence). The CDR3 consists of 15 residues. Here the CDR3 DNA reads TGTGCCAGCAGCCCGGCCGGGACAGGGCACTACGAGCAGTACTTC. It yields the protein CASSPAGTGHYEQYF. The variable domain in full, completed from reference TRBV7-9 and TRBJ2-7, reads DTGVSQNPRHKITKRGQNVTFRCDPISEHNRLYWYRQTLGQGPEFLTYFQNEAQLEKSRLLSDRFSAERPKGSFSTLEIQRTEQGDSAMYLCASSPAGTGHYEQYFGPGTRLTVT.

This clone occurred a few times. The rearrangement uses TRBV7-2 and TRBJ1-2; D gene unclear. This CDR3 is built from 11 residues. Germline assignment: CDR1 SGHTA and CDR2 FQGNSA. V was shortened by 2 bases and J by 2 bases, with 0 bases between the two germline ends. The CDR3 sequence is CASSLNYGYTF. In DNA, the CDR3 is TGTGCCAGCAGCTTAAACTATGGCTACACCTTC.

The gene calls are TRBV9 and TRBJ2-3; D call uncertain. The CDR3 has 12 amino acids. Trimming took off 1 base at V and 5 bases at J, with 5 bases between the two ends. Looked up from germline, CDR1 is SGDLS and CDR2 is YYNGEE. The CDR3 nucleotides are TGTGCCAGCAGCGTATCTCTAGATACGCAGTATTTT. This codes for CASSVSLDTQYF.

The chain combines TRBV7-2 with TRBJ2-5, with D perhaps TRBD1 (5 bases). The CDR3 contains 15 residues. Trimming removed 4 bases at V and 3 bases at J, with 15 bases between. CDR1 SGHTA and CDR2 FQGNSA come from the germline V gene. CDR3 sequence: CASSSWTRFKETQYF. The CDR3 coding sequence is TGTGCCAGCAGCTCATGGACAAGGTTTAAAGAGACCCAGTACTTC. The full variable domain, its missing parts supplied by reference TRBV7-2 and TRBJ2-5, is GAGVSQSPSNKVTEKGKDVELRCDPISGHTALYWYRQSLGQGLEFLIYFQGNSAPDKSGLPSDRFSAERTGGSVSTLTIQRTQQEDSAVYLCASSSWTRFKETQYFGPGTRLLVL.

The chain uses TRBV2 and TRBJ2-7; D call uncertain. The CDR3 runs 12 residues. Germline V gives CDR1 SNHLY, CDR2 FYNNEI. V lost 5 bases, J lost 5 bases, and 10 bases lay in between. In DNA form, the CDR3 reads TGTGCCAGCAGTACAGATCTCAACGAGCAGTACTTC. It yields the protein CASSTDLNEQYF.

This clone was picked up a small number of times. CDR3 DNA sequence: TGTGCCAGCAGCTTAGGAAGGTTCTACGAGCAGTACTTC. It specifies CASSLGRFYEQYF. The chain has TRBV7-2 and TRBJ2-7; D is uncertain. The length of the CDR3 is 13 residues. V gave up 1 base and J gave up 3 bases, with 7 bases separating them. Germline V gene sequence: CDR1 SGHTA, CDR2 FQGNSA.

The J gene is TRBJ2-3, the V gene TRBV10-3; the match to TRBD1 covers 8 bases. CDR1 ENHRY and CDR2 SYGVKD come from the germline V gene. Trimming at V came to 7 bases and at J to 2 bases, leaving 5 bases not matched to a gene. The CDR3 loop spans 14 amino acids. CDR3 amino acids: CAIKDRGLTDTQYF. DNA for the CDR3: TGTGCCATCAAAGACAGGGGCCTCACAGATACGCAGTATTTT.

This chain connects TRBV29-1 to TRBJ2-1; a weak D match, TRBD1 (6 bases). V lost 5 bases and J lost 2, with 19 bases in between. The germline V gene has CDR1 SQVTM and CDR2 ANQGSEA. This CDR3 is built from 16 residues. CDR3 sequence: CSVLGSQDRTYNEQFF. Written as DNA, the CDR3 is TGCAGCGTTCTCGGCAGCCAGGACAGAACCTACAATGAGCAGTTCTTC.

This chain connects TRBV11-2 to TRBJ1-5, with unresolved D. Germline V gene lookup returns CDR1 SGHAT and CDR2 FQNNGV. This CDR3 contains 13 residues. Trimming pared 0 bases from V and 7 bases from J, leaving 7 bases between. The CDR3 nucleotides read TGTGCCAGCAGCTTAGATCTCTGGCAGCCCCAGCATTTT. Translation: CASSLDLWQPQHF.

The chain employs TRBV7-9 and TRBJ1-2; D perhaps matches TRBD1 (5 bases). The V end lost 3 bases, the J end lost 4 bases, and 9 bases lay between the germline ends. This CDR3 region has 13 residues. Germline loops: CDR1 SEHNR, CDR2 FQNEAQ (reference sequence). CDR3 protein: CASSFSGVYGYTF. In nucleotides, the CDR3 is TGTGCCAGCAGCTTTTCGGGGGTCTATGGCTACACCTTC.

DNA of the CDR3: TGTGCCAGCAGCATGGGGACAGAGGGGCAGTATTTT. Amino acids: CASSMGTEGQYF. This rearrangement joins TRBV5-4 to TRBJ2-3; 7 positions match TRBD1. Germline V gives CDR1 SGHNT, CDR2 YYREEE (reference sequence). The CDR3 sequence is 12 residues long. The ends lost 4 bases at V and 11 bases at J; junction bases unmatched: 7.

This sequence joins TRBV7-3 and TRBJ1-1; D unresolved. Looked up from germline, CDR1 is SGHTA and CDR2 is FQGTGA. This CDR3 has 15 amino acids. The V and J ends lost 3 bases and 1 base respectively, with 12 bases between them. CDR3 sequence: CASSFGVVGNTEAFF. CDR3 sequence (DNA): TGTGCCAGCAGCTTTGGGGTCGTCGGGAACACTGAAGCTTTCTTT.